Below are 15 T cell receptor beta chains sequenced from a single sample in a study of glioma-infiltrating T cells. The iRepertoire nested amplicon-rescue multiplex PCR amplified TCR alpha and beta CDR3s from RNA. TCRdb used MiXCR to reprocess the multiplex PCR reads, holding one entry per CDR3 protein. The table records under 200,000 distinct CDR3 sequences, 32% of them present only once. The specimen sequenced was glioma tissue, nonneoplastic brain tissue, or PBMCs (not recorded which). The source of these receptors is a human donor with low-grade glioma or glioblastoma, undergoing nonglioma brain surgery, or in good health (not recorded which).

As regards this clonotype: It may be a read error: a sequence one base away is much more abundant. The chain couples TRBV7-2 to TRBJ1-4; a possible D gene is TRBD1 (5 bases). The CDR3 totals 12 residues. CDR1 is SGHTA and CDR2 is FQGNSA in the germline V gene. V shed 9 bases and J shed 7 bases, with 12 bases lying between them. The CDR3 protein is CARGPDSEKLFF. The CDR3 region has the DNA TGTGCCAGGGGCCCCGACAGTGAAAAACTGTTTTTT.

The table lists this clonotype with many counts. This sequence joins TRBV7-9 and TRBJ2-7; a possible D gene is TRBD1 (5 bases). The CDR3 runs to 20 residues. Germline CDR1 SEHNR, CDR2 FQNEAQ (reference sequence). Trimming took 2 bases from V and 5 from J, leaving 31 bases between them. This chain's CDR3 is CASSLLELGRVLGPIHEQYF. DNA for the CDR3: TGTGCCAGCAGCTTATTAGAGTTGGGCAGGGTGTTGGGGCCTATCCACGAGCAGTACTTC.

Regarding this clonotype: Given a much more abundant clone one base away, this may be a read error. The CDR3: CASSPGELAAQETQFF. DNA of the CDR3: TGTGCCAGCAGCCCAGGGGAGCTAGCTGCCCAAGAGACCCAGTTCTTC. The V and J genes are TRBV3-1 and TRBJ2-1; a weak D match, TRBD1 (6 bases). CDR3 length equals 16 residues. Germline lookup yields CDR1 LGHDT and CDR2 YNNKEL (reference sequence). V was cut by 4 bases and J by 13 bases, with 26 bases left in between.

This clonotype appeared a few times. This rearrangement joins TRBV18 to TRBJ1-3, with D unclear. V shed 0 bases and J shed 5 bases, with 11 bases lying between them. The CDR3 spans 15 residues. CDR1 is KGHSH and CDR2 is LQKENI in the germline V gene. CDR3 nucleotides: TGTGCCAGCTCACCACCGAGTCAGACCCGAAACACCATATATTTT. It yields the protein CASSPPSQTRNTIYF.

On this clonotype: This may be a read error: a much more frequent sequence differs by one nucleotide. V usage is TRBV29-1 and J usage is TRBJ2-5, with a tentative D call TRBD1 (5 bases). Germline V gene lookup returns CDR1 SQVTM and CDR2 ANQGSEA. The CDR3 sequence is 14 residues long. Trimming stripped 5 bases from V and 2 bases from J, with 15 bases between. CDR3 residues: CSVNDGRVQETQYF. CDR3 DNA sequence: TGCAGCGTTAACGACGGCAGGGTACAAGAGACCCAGTACTTC.

This clonotype was observed at least ten times. The genes are TRBV28 and TRBJ2-3; D may be TRBD1 (6 bases). This CDR3 comprises 14 residues. The ends were cut back, 6 bases at V and 0 bases at J, with 10 bases in the middle. CDR1 is MDHEN, CDR2 SYDVKM, per germline. CDR3 in amino acids: CASSWTASTDTQYF. The CDR3 DNA sequence: TGTGCCAGCAGCTGGACAGCTAGCACAGATACGCAGTATTTT.

The J gene is TRBJ2-1, the V gene TRBV2, with 13 bases lining up with TRBD2. The V gene's germline CDR1 is SNHLY and CDR2 FYNNEI. Losses at the gene ends were 7 bases for V and 1 base for J; bases not matched to a gene: 7. The CDR3 loop spans 17 amino acids. The CDR3 nucleotides read TGTGCCAGCATTGTGACTAGCGGGAGGACGTCCTACAATGAGCAGTTCTTC. This translates into CASIVTSGRTSYNEQFF.

This clonotype was picked up many times. The DNA for the CDR3 is TGTGCCAGCAGCCCGGGGGCTTTATATGGCTACACCTTC. It yields the protein CASSPGALYGYTF. This rearrangement joins TRBV28 to TRBJ1-2; TRBD1 is a possible D gene (6 bases). The ends were cut back, 6 bases at V and 5 bases at J, with 13 bases in the middle. Germline loops: CDR1 MDHEN, CDR2 SYDVKM. This CDR3 is 13 amino acids long.

This clonotype appeared many times. This chain links TRBV27 with TRBJ1-2, with a tentative D call TRBD1 (6 bases). The CDR3 is 15 amino acids. CDR1 is MNHEY and CDR2 is SMNVEV in the germline V gene (reference sequence). V shed 6 bases and J shed 4 bases, with 18 bases lying between them. The CDR3 region is CASSLKQGLTYGYTF. The DNA for the CDR3 is TGTGCCAGCAGCTTGAAACAGGGCTTGACCTATGGCTACACCTTC.

This clonotype was seen repeatedly, ten times or more. The chain couples TRBV19 to TRBJ2-7; D unresolved. Per the germline V gene, CDR1 is LNHDA and CDR2 is SQIVND (reference sequence). The CDR3 is made up of 14 amino acids. V lost 3 bases, J lost 3 bases, and 12 bases lay in between. The CDR3, as DNA: TGTGCCAGTAGTATCGATCTGGTGGGCTACGAGCAGTACTTC. Translated: CASSIDLVGYEQYF.

This clonotype was counted many times. This chain links TRBV4-2 with TRBJ1-6, with D unresolved. The CDR3 has 13 amino acids. Germline CDR1 is LGHNA and CDR2 is YNFKEQ. V lost 1 base and J lost 8, with 6 bases in between. CDR3 in amino acids: CASSQGMYSPLHF. The CDR3 DNA follows: TGTGCCAGCAGCCAAGGGATGTATTCACCCCTCCACTTT.

This clonotype has a count of ten or more. CDR3 sequence: CASSLGRGNQPQHF. Here the CDR3 DNA reads TGTGCCAGCAGCTTAGGTCGGGGGAATCAGCCCCAGCATTTT. The chain combines TRBV7-6 with TRBJ1-5; D might be TRBD1 (5 bases). This CDR3 has 14 amino acids. The germline V gene encodes CDR1 SGHVS and CDR2 FNYEAQ. The V end was cut by 1 base, the J end by 4 bases, with 8 bases between.

The V and J genes are TRBV20-1 and TRBJ1-1; D gene unclear. The CDR3 contains 14 residues. Germline V gives CDR1 DFQATT, CDR2 SNEGSKA (reference sequence). V was clipped by 6 bases and J by 0 bases, with 14 bases between them. CDR3 DNA sequence: TGCAGTGCCAGTACTGCTCTCATGAACACTGAAGCTTTCTTT. This codes for CSASTALMNTEAFF.

With regard to this clonotype: A read error may produce the germline difference seen at one junction end. This chain links TRBV5-5 with TRBJ1-1, with D hard to call. The CDR3 extends over 14 amino acids. Germline-derived CDR1 and CDR2 are SGHKS and YYEKEE (reference sequence). The chain's CDR3 is CARTLSGVNTEALF. CDR3 sequence (DNA): TGTGCCAGAACCCTTTCCGGGGTGAACACTGAAGCTCTCTTT.

The V gene is TRBV2, the J gene TRBJ2-5; D not resolved. Germline lookup yields CDR1 SNHLY and CDR2 FYNNEI. V lost 2 bases and J 8 bases, leaving 6 bases between the germline ends. The CDR3 has 11 amino acids. This CDR3 is CASSEYDTQYF. The CDR3 DNA is TGTGCCAGCAGTGAATATGATACCCAGTACTTC. Full variable domain (remainder filled in from reference TRBV2 and TRBJ2-5): EPEVTQTPSHQVTQMGQEVILRCVPISNHLYFYWYRQILGQKVEFLVSFYNNEISEKSEIFDDQFSVERPDGSNFTLKIRSTKLEDSAMYFCASSEYDTQYFGPGTRLLVL.